The 22 T cell receptor beta chains below come from one sample, sequenced in a study of OX40 agonist ivuxolimab in advanced cancers. TCRdb keeps only in-frame clones here, not all; method: immunoSEQ multiplex PCR. The repertoire holds approximately 74,000 clones, over 80% seen once, with roughly 6% in the top ten. The material was CD4+ or CD8+ T cells sorted from blood, obtained in a trial of the OX40 agonist ivuxolimab. Every receptor here comes from an adult with an advanced solid tumor such as melanoma, head and neck, liver or kidney cancer.

The V call is TRBV7-6, the J call TRBJ2-7, with 11 bases identical to TRBD1. Germline V gene lookup returns CDR1 SGHVS and CDR2 FNYEAQ. CDR3 size: 15 residues. V shed 5 bases, J shed 3 bases, and the junction held 6 bases outside the gene matches. CDR3 residues: CASSPGTGGSYEQYF. The CDR3 DNA reads TGTGCCAGCAGCCCCGGGACAGGGGGTAGCTACGAGCAGTACTTC.

CDR3 residues: CASSFSGSRNNEQFF. In nucleotides, the CDR3 is TGTGCCAGCAGCTTTTCCGGGAGTCGGAACAATGAGCAGTTCTTC. V and J are TRBV11-2 and TRBJ2-1; perhaps TRBD2 as D (6 bases). Germline V gene sequence: CDR1 SGHAT, CDR2 FQNNGV. Deletions cut 3 bases from V and 5 bases from J, with 14 bases between. CDR3 size: 15 residues.

This clone was detected a few times. The V and J genes are TRBV4-2 and TRBJ1-6; D ambiguous. Germline assignment: CDR1 LGHNA and CDR2 YNFKEQ. The V end was cut by 1 base, the J end by 6 bases, with 16 bases between. The CDR3 extends over 17 amino acids. In DNA, the CDR3 is TGTGCCAGCAGCCAAGCGCCCCTACCGGTCTCTAATTCACCCCTCCACTTT. It codes for CASSQAPLPVSNSPLHF.

The rearrangement links TRBV6-5 to TRBJ2-1; 10 bases match TRBD2. V lost 5 bases, J lost 7 bases, and 8 bases stayed unmatched. CDR3 length: 15 amino acids. Germline V gene data show CDR1 as MNHEY and CDR2 as SVGAGI. Here the CDR3 DNA reads TGTGCCAGCAGTGTAAGCGGGAGGGCCTGGAATGAGCAGTTCTTC. Residues: CASSVSGRAWNEQFF.

This chain uses TRBV27 with TRBJ2-1; D possibly corresponds to TRBD1 (5 bases). Per germline, CDR1 MNHEY and CDR2 SMNVEV (reference sequence). This CDR3 spans 14 amino acids. Trimming took 6 bases from V and 6 from J, leaving 15 bases between them. CDR3 nucleotide sequence: TGTGCCAGCAGCTTCGCCCAGGGTGGCAATGAGCAGTTCTTC. Translation gives CASSFAQGGNEQFF.

This chain uses TRBV5-5 with TRBJ2-1; D is ambiguous. The CDR3 consists of 11 residues. V was cut by 0 bases and J by 7 bases, with 2 bases left in between. Germline CDR1 is SGHKS and CDR2 is YYEKEE (reference sequence). The CDR3 is CASSLGNEQFF. The CDR3 bases are TGTGCCAGCAGCTTGGGGAATGAGCAGTTCTTC. Full variable domain (rest looked up from reference TRBV5-5 and TRBJ2-1): DAGVTQSPTHLIKTRGQQVTLRCSPISGHKSVSWYQQVLGQGPQFIFQYYEKEERGRGNFPDRFSARQFPNYSSELNVNALLLGDSALYLCASSLGNEQFFGPGTRLTVL.

The chain links TRBV19 to TRBJ1-2; 10 bases line up with TRBD1. Trimming removed 1 base from V and 5 bases from J; junction bases left unmatched: 13. The CDR3 loop spans 18 amino acids. Germline values: CDR1 LNHDA, CDR2 SQIVND (reference sequence). The CDR3 spells CASSIATTGTGVLYGYTF. As DNA, the CDR3 is TGTGCCAGTAGTATAGCTACTACCGGGACAGGGGTCCTTTATGGCTACACCTTC.

The J gene is TRBJ2-3, the V gene TRBV30, with D hard to call. V shed 2 bases and J shed 3 bases, with 6 bases lying between them. The CDR3 has 12 amino acids. Per the germline V gene, CDR1 is GTSNPN and CDR2 is SVGIG (reference sequence). The CDR3 bases are TGTGCCTGGAGTACTGAGACAGATACGCAGTATTTT. It is translated as CAWSTETDTQYF.

This CDR3 is CASSPPGQGADEQYF. CDR3 sequence (DNA): TGTGCCAGCAGTCCACCGGGACAGGGTGCCGACGAGCAGTACTTC. The gene calls are TRBV7-9 and TRBJ2-7; 9 bases line up with TRBD1. The J segment lost 5 bases and the V segment lost 6 bases, leaving 11 bases of the junction unmatched. Germline values: CDR1 SEHNR, CDR2 FQNEAQ (reference sequence). This CDR3 has 15 amino acids.

The rearrangement uses TRBV5-1 and TRBJ1-1; perhaps TRBD1 as D (6 bases). CDR1 and CDR2 (germline): SGHRS, YFSETQ. CDR3 length: 14 residues. The V gene lost 0 bases and the J gene lost 7 bases, with 13 bases spanning the gap. The CDR3 DNA is TGCGCCAGCAGCTTGGAAGGGGGTTCAGATGAAGCTTTCTTT. Protein product: CASSLEGGSDEAFF. Combining the CDR3 with reference TRBV5-1 and TRBJ1-1 gives the whole variable domain KAGVTQTPRYLIKTRGQQVTLSCSPISGHRSVSWYQQTPGQGLQFLFEYFSETQRNKGNFPGRFSGRQFSNSRSEMNVSTLELGDSALYLCASSLEGGSDEAFFGQGTRLTVV.

The chain carries TRBV12-5 and TRBJ2-1; TRBD2 aligns across 7 bases. The CDR3 extends over 16 amino acids. Germline V CDR1 and CDR2: LGHNT, FRNRAP. The ends lost 5 bases at V and 4 bases at J; junction bases unmatched: 11. The CDR3: CASGGVGGSSYNEQFF. In DNA form, the CDR3 reads TGTGCTAGTGGTGGCGTCGGGGGGAGCTCATACAATGAGCAGTTCTTC.

The J gene is TRBJ2-1, the V gene TRBV19; D possibly corresponds to TRBD2 (5 bases). Germline V gives CDR1 LNHDA, CDR2 SQIVND (reference sequence). The germline V and J ends were trimmed by 1 base and 1 base, with 14 bases remaining between them. The CDR3 consists of 17 residues. The CDR3 region is CASSIVGSTKSYNEQFF. DNA for the CDR3: TGTGCCAGTAGTATAGTTGGGAGCACAAAATCCTACAATGAGCAGTTCTTC.

J is TRBJ2-7 and V is TRBV5-1; unclear D gene. The CDR3 extends over 14 amino acids. CDR1 is SGHRS, CDR2 YFSETQ, per germline. V was pared by 3 bases and J by 0 bases, with 10 bases between. CDR3 nucleotide sequence: TGCGCCAGCAGCTGGGTTAGTTACTCCTACGAGCAGTACTTC. This translates into CASSWVSYSYEQYF.

The chain has TRBV7-8 and TRBJ1-1, with D unresolved. CDR3 size: 14 residues. Between the trimmed V and J ends, which lost 1 base and 1 base, there was a span of 7 bases. Looked up from germline, CDR1 is SGHVS and CDR2 is FQNEAQ. CDR3 sequence reads: CASSLVERNTEAFF. The CDR3 DNA follows: TGTGCCAGCAGCTTAGTGGAGCGGAACACTGAAGCTTTCTTT.

This chain uses TRBV18 with TRBJ2-7; 8 bases map to TRBD1. The CDR3 consists of 15 residues. Trimming removed 4 bases from V and 3 bases from J; junction bases left unmatched: 8. Germline loops: CDR1 KGHSH, CDR2 LQKENI. CDR3 sequence: CASSRDAGGSYEQYF. The CDR3 nucleotides read TGTGCCAGCTCACGCGATGCAGGGGGCAGCTACGAGCAGTACTTC.

The V gene is TRBV29-1, the J gene TRBJ2-1; TRBD2 matches at 11 bases. J lost 3 bases, V lost 6 bases, and 10 bases had no gene match. CDR1 is SQVTM, CDR2 ANQGSEA, per germline. The CDR3 is 16 amino acids. The CDR3 DNA sequence: TGCAGCGTACCCGGGACTAGCGGCCGAGACTACAATGAGCAGTTCTTC. Amino acid sequence: CSVPGTSGRDYNEQFF.

In its sample, this clone was seen once. This chain's CDR3 is CASSYGHHNEQFF. The CDR3 DNA reads TGTGCCAGCAGTTACGGTCATCACAATGAGCAGTTCTTC. V gene TRBV6-5 combines with J gene TRBJ2-1; D unclear. V was trimmed by 2 bases and J by 5 bases, leaving 7 bases between them. Germline V gene data show CDR1 as MNHEY and CDR2 as SVGAGI. There are 13 residues in the CDR3.

The chain has TRBV4-3 and TRBJ2-2, with D unclear. Trimming removed 1 base from V and 6 bases from J, with 15 bases in between. This CDR3 is built from 16 residues. The germline V gene encodes CDR1 LGHNA and CDR2 YSLEER. CDR3 in DNA: TGCGCCAGCAGCCAAGTGACGACCTTAGAGGCCGGGGAGCTGTTTTTT. Translation: CASSQVTTLEAGELFF.

The V and J genes are TRBV4-2 and TRBJ1-6, with TRBD1 matching 7 bases. In germline, CDR1 is LGHNA, CDR2 YNFKEQ. The ends lost 3 bases at V and 0 bases at J; junction bases unmatched: 5. The CDR3 extends over 17 amino acids. CDR3 sequence: CASSQQTGYSYNSPLHF. The CDR3 DNA follows: TGTGCCAGCAGCCAGCAGACAGGGTACTCCTATAATTCACCCCTCCACTTT.

The CDR3 DNA reads as TGTGCCAGTAGTATAGCCGGCAGGGGAATCTATGGCTACACCTTC. Translation: CASSIAGRGIYGYTF. The genes are TRBV19 and TRBJ1-2; a weak D match, TRBD1 (6 bases). From germline, CDR1 is LNHDA and CDR2 SQIVND (reference sequence). The CDR3 loop spans 15 amino acids. V dropped 1 base and J dropped 4 bases, with 13 bases sitting between them.

The chain couples TRBV4-1 to TRBJ2-5, with TRBD1 as a possible D gene (5 bases). Trimming took 1 base from V and 2 from J, leaving 8 bases between them. Per germline, CDR1 MGHRA and CDR2 YSYEKL. The CDR3 has 14 residues. CDR3 sequence (DNA): TGCGCCAGCAGCCAAGTGACAGATCAAGAGACCCAGTACTTC. This encodes CASSQVTDQETQYF.

The rearrangement uses TRBV7-9 and TRBJ1-1, with no clear D. Germline CDR1 is SEHNR and CDR2 is FQNEAQ (reference sequence). The germline V and J ends were trimmed by 5 bases and 1 base, with 14 bases remaining between them. This CDR3 spans 15 amino acids. CDR3 bases: TGTGCCAGCAGCCCTAGAGGTTTAGGGAACACTGAAGCTTTCTTT. The encoded protein is CASSPRGLGNTEAFF.